The next 25 T cell receptor beta chains were all read from a single sample in a study of T cell responses to AZD1222 COVID-19 vaccine. The data were produced by immunoSEQ multiplex PCR, yet TCRdb's version contains in-frame clones alone and is incomplete. Here the sample spans approximately 79,000 clones, approximately 88% being singletons. Source: peripheral blood, taken on day 0 of AZD1222 vaccination. Receptor source: an adult in good health.

The chain links TRBV28 to TRBJ1-2; D gene ambiguous. The CDR3 extends over 16 amino acids. CDR1 is MDHEN, CDR2 SYDVKM, per germline. Deletions cut 5 bases from V and 5 bases from J, with 21 bases between. The CDR3 DNA is TGTGCCAGCAGTCCTCCGGTCGGGGTCGCGGGGTATGGCTACACCTTC. It specifies CASSPPVGVAGYGYTF.

Only a few counts were recorded for this clone. This chain uses TRBV7-2 with TRBJ2-2; 8 nucleotides line up with TRBD1. The germline gives CDR1 SGHTA, CDR2 FQGNSA. V lost 3 bases to trimming and J lost 5 bases; unmatched junction nucleotides: 2. This CDR3 contains 14 residues. CDR3 bases: TGTGCCAGCAGCTTTAACAGGGGGACCGGGGAGCTGTTTTTT. Its translation is CASSFNRGTGELFF.

This sequence joins TRBV6-2 or TRBV6-3 and TRBJ2-7, with 8 bases identical to TRBD1. V lost 5 bases to trimming and J lost 2 bases; unmatched junction nucleotides: 11. CDR3 size: 16 residues. CDR1 and CDR2 (germline): MNHEY, SVGEGT. The CDR3 reads CASSPWTGIRAYEQYF. CDR3 bases: TGTGCCAGCAGTCCCTGGACAGGGATAAGGGCCTACGAGCAGTACTTC.

The sample holds one count of this clone. The genes are TRBV18 and TRBJ1-1; unclear D gene. Trimming removed 2 bases from V and 1 base from J, with 11 bases in between. Germline V CDR1 and CDR2: KGHSH, LQKENI. The CDR3 consists of 15 residues. In DNA form, the CDR3 reads TGTGCCAGCTCACCAGATAGTAATAGGAACACTGAAGCTTTCTTT. Amino acid sequence: CASSPDSNRNTEAFF. The full variable domain, in which reference TRBV18 and TRBJ1-1 provide the parts outside the CDR3, is NAGVMQNPRHLVRRRGQEARLRCSPMKGHSHVYWYRQLPEEGLKFMVYLQKENIIDESGMPKERFSAEFPKEGPSILRIQQVVRGDSAAYFCASSPDSNRNTEAFFGQGTRLTVV.

J is TRBJ1-6 and V is TRBV20-1, with D uncertain. CDR1 and CDR2 (germline): DFQATT, SNEGSKA (reference sequence). The V end was cut by 3 bases, the J end by 0 bases, with 9 bases between. The CDR3 runs 15 residues. The CDR3 loop is CSASGQSSYNSPLHF. The CDR3 DNA is TGCAGTGCTAGTGGCCAAAGCTCCTATAATTCACCCCTCCACTTT.

This chain uses TRBV5-4 with TRBJ2-7; 12 bases match TRBD2. V was clipped by 4 bases and J by 4 bases; unmatched bases: 9. The germline CDR1 and CDR2 sequences are SGHNT and YYREEE (reference sequence). The CDR3 is 16 amino acids. CDR3 sequence (DNA): TGTGCCAGCAGCACCCGACTAGCGGGAGTTGGGTACGAGCAGTACTTC. Its protein product is CASSTRLAGVGYEQYF.

The DNA of the CDR3 is TGTGCCAGCAGTCGTCAGAGCGGGAGGAGGAACAATGAGCAGTTCTTC. Encoded protein: CASSRQSGRRNNEQFF. The V call is TRBV2, the J call TRBJ2-1; TRBD2 agrees at 9 bases. The ends lost 5 bases at V and 5 bases at J; junction bases unmatched: 10. The germline V gene has CDR1 SNHLY and CDR2 FYNNEI. The CDR3 has 16 amino acids.

V is TRBV5-1 and J is TRBJ2-3; D possibly corresponds to TRBD1 (6 bases). CDR1 is SGHRS and CDR2 is YFSETQ in the germline V gene. V was cut by 3 bases and J by 3 bases, with 14 bases left in between. The CDR3 is 15 amino acids. This CDR3 is CASSSRQAQTDTQYF. In DNA form, the CDR3 reads TGCGCCAGCAGCTCCAGACAGGCTCAAACAGATACGCAGTATTTT.

This clone was recorded at least ten times. V usage is TRBV2 and J usage is TRBJ1-3, with a possible D match to TRBD1 (6 bases). Germline CDR1 reads SNHLY; CDR2 reads FYNNEI. The V and J ends lost 4 bases and 0 bases respectively, with 13 bases between them. This CDR3 spans 16 amino acids. CDR3 region: CASSVQGQSSGNTIYF. The CDR3 DNA sequence: TGTGCCAGCAGTGTTCAGGGGCAAAGCTCTGGAAACACCATATATTTT.

V and J are TRBV6-6 and TRBJ2-1; 13 bases map to TRBD2. The CDR3 is 19 residues long. Germline CDR1 is MNHNY and CDR2 is SVGAGI (reference sequence). Trimming removed 6 bases from V and 7 bases from J; junction bases left unmatched: 18. The CDR3 loop reads CASSRQGALAGGPGNEQFF. The CDR3 DNA sequence: TGTGCCAGCAGCCGACAGGGGGCACTAGCGGGAGGGCCAGGGAATGAGCAGTTCTTC.

This clone appeared a single time. The genes are TRBV12-5 and TRBJ2-1; D may correspond to TRBD1 or TRBD2 (5 bases each). The CDR3 is 12 amino acids. The germline gives CDR1 LGHNT, CDR2 FRNRAP. DNA of the CDR3: TGTGCGAGGGGCGAGAATTGGAATGAGCAGTTCTTC. This gives the protein CARGENWNEQFF.

The V call is TRBV3-1 (or the pseudogene TRBV3-2), the J call TRBJ2-2; D call uncertain. The CDR3 consists of 14 residues. The germline gives CDR1 LGHDT, CDR2 YNNKEL (reference sequence). The V end was cut by 3 bases, the J end by 3 bases, with 8 bases between. The CDR3 DNA reads as TGTGCCAGCAGCCAGGGGATTTACACCGGGGAGCTGTTTTTT. The encoded protein is CASSQGIYTGELFF.

This chain joins TRBV5-3 and TRBJ2-7; no firm D call. TRBV5-3 is identified as an open reading frame with a role that is uncertain. The CDR3 consists of 13 residues. V lost 2 bases, J lost 0 bases, and 6 bases lay in between. The CDR3 coding sequence is TGTGCCAGAAGCTTACGGACCTCCTACGAGCAGTACTTC. As protein: CARSLRTSYEQYF.

The J gene is TRBJ2-1, the V gene TRBV5-4; D possibly corresponds to TRBD2 (5 bases). Trimming took 2 bases from V and 8 from J, leaving 8 bases between them. The CDR3 consists of 12 residues. Germline lookup yields CDR1 SGHNT and CDR2 YYREEE (reference sequence). In DNA, the CDR3 is TGTGCCAGCAGCTTTACCGGGGATGAGCAGTTCTTC. Protein: CASSFTGDEQFF.

The chain recombines TRBV11-2 with TRBJ1-2; D ambiguous. The length of the CDR3 is 13 residues. Trimming removed 5 bases from V and 7 bases from J, with 14 bases in between. CDR1 and CDR2 (germline): SGHAT, FQNNGV. CDR3 loop: CASSQVGGGGYTF. Here the CDR3 DNA reads TGTGCCAGCAGCCAAGTTGGTGGAGGTGGCTACACCTTC.

The V and J genes are TRBV5-4 and TRBJ1-4; weak D call: TRBD1 (5 bases). Germline V gene lookup returns CDR1 SGHNT and CDR2 YYREEE (reference sequence). This CDR3 has 16 amino acids. V was shortened by 2 bases and J by 8 bases, with 19 bases between the two germline ends. In DNA form, the CDR3 reads TGTGCCAGCAGCTTTTACTCAATCGGGGCGCGGGAAAAACTGTTTTTT. Translated: CASSFYSIGAREKLFF.

The chain recombines TRBV10-3 with TRBJ1-2; 8 nucleotides line up with TRBD1. Trimming removed 1 base from V and 8 bases from J; junction bases left unmatched: 9. The CDR3 runs 15 residues. From germline, CDR1 is ENHRY and CDR2 SYGVKD. CDR3 in amino acids: CAISEFTGQGRGYTF. The CDR3 DNA is TGTGCCATCAGTGAGTTTACTGGACAGGGTAGGGGCTACACCTTC.

The rearrangement links TRBV7-8 to TRBJ1-2; TRBD1 matches at 9 bases. Germline V lookup: CDR1 SGHVS, CDR2 FQNEAQ. V gave up 1 base and J gave up 6 bases; unmatched junction bases: 9. CDR3 size: 16 residues. The CDR3 is CASSLVPGTGINGYTF. The CDR3 nucleotides read TGTGCCAGCAGCTTAGTCCCCGGGACAGGGATTAATGGCTACACCTTC.

The V and J genes are TRBV11-3 and TRBJ2-7; no reliable D call. Germline assignment: CDR1 SGHNT and CDR2 YENEEA. V lost 3 bases to trimming and J lost 9 bases, with 9 bases between them. The CDR3 runs to 11 residues. The CDR3 is CASSFKRAQYF. CDR3 nucleotide sequence: TGTGCCAGCAGCTTTAAACGAGCGCAGTACTTC.

The chain carries TRBV19 and TRBJ1-6; 7 positions agree with TRBD1. Germline loops: CDR1 LNHDA, CDR2 SQIVND (reference sequence). J lost 1 base, V lost 5 bases, and 8 bases had no gene match. This CDR3 spans 17 amino acids. CDR3 amino acids: CASSSRQGGSYNSPLHF. In nucleotides, the CDR3 is TGTGCCAGTAGTTCCCGACAGGGAGGATCCTATAATTCACCCCTCCACTTT.

The V call is TRBV19, the J call TRBJ1-6; tentative D call: TRBD1 (5 bases). This CDR3 is built from 14 residues. Germline V gives CDR1 LNHDA, CDR2 SQIVND (reference sequence). V was trimmed by 4 bases and J by 10 bases, leaving 14 bases between them. The CDR3 spells CASSTPGTRSPLHF. Written as DNA, the CDR3 is TGTGCCAGTAGTACCCCCGGGACGAGGTCACCCCTCCACTTT.

The V call is TRBV6-5, the J call TRBJ2-7; possibly TRBD1 for D (5 bases). Per germline, CDR1 MNHEY and CDR2 SVGAGI. The CDR3 sequence is 13 residues long. Between the trimmed V and J ends, which lost 10 bases and 1 base, there was a span of 14 bases. CDR3 protein: CATCPRASYEQYF. Written as DNA, the CDR3 is TGTGCCACCTGCCCCAGGGCTTCCTACGAGCAGTACTTC.

The V gene is TRBV28, the J gene TRBJ2-1; 8 positions match TRBD2. The germline V gene has CDR1 MDHEN and CDR2 SYDVKM. This CDR3 is 14 amino acids long. V trimming: 6 bases; J trimming: 6 bases; junction bases outside the gene matches: 7. The chain's CDR3 is CASSAPGLGNEQFF. CDR3 coding DNA: TGTGCCAGCAGCGCCCCGGGACTAGGCAATGAGCAGTTCTTC.

The chain couples TRBV19 to TRBJ2-7; 13 nucleotides match TRBD2. With 6 bases clipped from V and 6 bases from J, the junction kept 8 bases outside the gene matches. The V gene's germline CDR1 is LNHDA and CDR2 SQIVND (reference sequence). This CDR3 region has 15 residues. The CDR3 DNA reads TGTGCCAGTAGGACACTAGCGGGAGGGCCTGGCGAGCAGTACTTC. Protein sequence: CASRTLAGGPGEQYF.

This clone was found many times. V is TRBV27 and J is TRBJ1-2, with D possibly being TRBD1 (5 bases). CDR3 length: 15 residues. The V end was cut by 4 bases, the J end by 3 bases, with 15 bases between. CDR1 MNHEY and CDR2 SMNVEV come from the germline V gene (reference sequence). The CDR3: CASSSQGAGDYGYTF. In DNA, the CDR3 is TGTGCCAGCAGTTCCCAGGGCGCCGGGGACTATGGCTACACCTTC.